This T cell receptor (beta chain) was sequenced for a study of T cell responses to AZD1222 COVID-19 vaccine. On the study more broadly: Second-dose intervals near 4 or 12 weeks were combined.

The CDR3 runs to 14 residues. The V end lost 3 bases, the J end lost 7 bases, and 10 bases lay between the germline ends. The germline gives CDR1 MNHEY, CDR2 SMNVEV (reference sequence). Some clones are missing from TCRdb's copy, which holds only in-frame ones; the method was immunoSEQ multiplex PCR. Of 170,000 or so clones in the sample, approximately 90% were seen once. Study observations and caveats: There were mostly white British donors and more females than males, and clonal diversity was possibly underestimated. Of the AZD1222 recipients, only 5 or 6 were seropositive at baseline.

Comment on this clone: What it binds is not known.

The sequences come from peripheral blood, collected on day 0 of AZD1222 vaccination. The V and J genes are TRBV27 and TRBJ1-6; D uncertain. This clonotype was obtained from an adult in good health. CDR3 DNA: TGTGCCAGCAGTTTTAAGGACGTGAATTCACCCCTCCACTTT. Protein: CASSFKDVNSPLHF.